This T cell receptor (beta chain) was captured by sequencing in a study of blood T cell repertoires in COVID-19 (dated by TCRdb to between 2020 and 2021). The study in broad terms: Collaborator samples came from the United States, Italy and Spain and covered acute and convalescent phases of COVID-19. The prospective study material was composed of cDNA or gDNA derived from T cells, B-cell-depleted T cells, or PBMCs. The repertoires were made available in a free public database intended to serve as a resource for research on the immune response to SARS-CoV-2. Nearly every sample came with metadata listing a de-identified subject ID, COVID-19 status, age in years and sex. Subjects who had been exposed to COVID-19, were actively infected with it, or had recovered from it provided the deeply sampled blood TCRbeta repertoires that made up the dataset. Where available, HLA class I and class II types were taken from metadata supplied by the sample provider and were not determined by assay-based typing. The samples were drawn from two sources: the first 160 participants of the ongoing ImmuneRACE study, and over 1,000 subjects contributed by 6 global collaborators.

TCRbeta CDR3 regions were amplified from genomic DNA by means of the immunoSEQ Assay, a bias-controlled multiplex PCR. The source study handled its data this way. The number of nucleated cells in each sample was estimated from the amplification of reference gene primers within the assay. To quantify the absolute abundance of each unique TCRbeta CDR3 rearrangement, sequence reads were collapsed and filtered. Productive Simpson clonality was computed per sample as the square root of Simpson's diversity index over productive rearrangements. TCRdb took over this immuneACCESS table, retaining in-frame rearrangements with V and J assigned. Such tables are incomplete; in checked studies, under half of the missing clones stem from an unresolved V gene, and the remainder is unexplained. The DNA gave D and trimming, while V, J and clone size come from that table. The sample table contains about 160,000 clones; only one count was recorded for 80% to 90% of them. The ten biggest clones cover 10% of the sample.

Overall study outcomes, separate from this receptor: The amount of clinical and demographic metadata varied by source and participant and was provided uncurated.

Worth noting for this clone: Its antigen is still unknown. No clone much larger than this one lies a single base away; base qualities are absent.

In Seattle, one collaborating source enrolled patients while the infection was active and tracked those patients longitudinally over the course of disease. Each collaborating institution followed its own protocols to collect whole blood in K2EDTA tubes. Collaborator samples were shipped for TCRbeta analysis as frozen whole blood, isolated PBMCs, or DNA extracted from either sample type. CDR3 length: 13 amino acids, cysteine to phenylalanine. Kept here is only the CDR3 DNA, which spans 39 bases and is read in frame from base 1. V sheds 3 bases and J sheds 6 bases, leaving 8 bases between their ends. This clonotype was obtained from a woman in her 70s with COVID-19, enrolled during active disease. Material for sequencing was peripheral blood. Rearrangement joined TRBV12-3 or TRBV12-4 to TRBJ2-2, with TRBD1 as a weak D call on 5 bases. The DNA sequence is TGTGCCAGCAGTTTCAGGGCCGCCGGGGAGCTGTTTTTT. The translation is CASSFRAAGELFF.